Below are 25 T cell receptor beta chains sequenced from a single sample in a study of blood T cell repertoires in COVID-19. Some clones are missing from TCRdb's copy, which holds only in-frame ones; the method was immunoSEQ multiplex PCR. The table includes under 150,000 clones, approximately 84% detected once. Material: peripheral blood. The receptor set was obtained from a woman at least 80 years old in a cohort sampled during active or convalescent COVID-19.

The chain couples TRBV10-2 to TRBJ2-2; TRBD2 is a possible D gene (5 bases). V was cut by 6 bases and J by 5 bases, with 16 bases left in between. The CDR3 length is 15 residues. Germline CDR1 and CDR2: WSHSY and SAAADI. CDR3 coding DNA: TGCGCCAGCAGCGGGCCCTCTAGCAGAACCGGGGAGCTGTTTTTT. The encoded protein is CASSGPSSRTGELFF.

The chain recombines TRBV27 with TRBJ1-1; 10 bases agree with TRBD1. Germline V CDR1 and CDR2: MNHEY, SMNVEV (reference sequence). This CDR3 has 17 residues. The ends lost 5 bases at V and 2 bases at J; junction bases unmatched: 11. The CDR3 DNA reads as TGTGCCAGCAGTCCCCGGGACAGGGGCCATGGAAACACTGAAGCTTTCTTT. Amino acids: CASSPRDRGHGNTEAFF.

This clone has a single count. The gene calls are TRBV12-3 or TRBV12-4 and TRBJ1-1; D is ambiguous. Trimming removed 6 bases at V and 1 base at J, with 3 bases between. The CDR3 spans 11 residues. CDR3 loop: CASSRNTEAFF. In DNA form, the CDR3 reads TGTGCCAGCAGCAGGAACACTGAAGCTTTCTTT.

The chain couples TRBV5-4 to TRBJ2-5; 11 positions agree with TRBD2. This CDR3 region has 16 residues. V lost 4 bases and J lost 3; bases outside the gene matches: 8. Germline values: CDR1 SGHNT, CDR2 YYREEE (reference sequence). In DNA form, the CDR3 reads TGTGCCAGCAGCCCGATGCAGACTAGCGGGAAAGAGACCCAGTACTTC. Protein sequence: CASSPMQTSGKETQYF.

The chain links TRBV18 to TRBJ1-5; 7 bases line up with TRBD1. Germline V gives CDR1 KGHSH, CDR2 LQKENI. This CDR3 spans 14 amino acids. J gave up 3 bases and V 4 bases, and 3 bases lay outside the gene matches. The CDR3 is CASSLGQNNQPQHF. For the CDR3, the DNA is TGTGCCAGCTCACTGGGACAGAACAATCAGCCCCAGCATTTT.

The J gene is TRBJ1-1, the V gene TRBV7-2, with 10 bases lining up with TRBD1. CDR3 size: 16 residues. Germline V gene data show CDR1 as SGHTA and CDR2 as FQGNSA. Trimming at V came to 5 bases and at J to 4 bases, leaving 10 bases not matched to a gene. The CDR3: CASSDQFRTGGTEAFF. The CDR3 nucleotides read TGTGCCAGCAGCGACCAGTTTAGGACAGGGGGCACTGAAGCTTTCTTT.

The sample holds a few counts of this clone. This chain connects TRBV12-5 to TRBJ2-7, with 7 bases identical to TRBD1. The ends lost 0 bases at V and 7 bases at J; junction bases unmatched: 18. The germline V gene has CDR1 LGHNT and CDR2 FRNRAP. This CDR3 is built from 18 residues. The CDR3 spells CASGLVGREGAFPGEQYV. The CDR3 DNA reads as TGTGCTAGTGGTTTGGTAGGTCGCGAGGGGGCGTTCCCAGGTGAGCAGTACGTC.

This chain joins TRBV7-6 and TRBJ2-1, with D unclear. V gave up 5 bases and J gave up 9 bases, with 11 bases separating them. This CDR3 has 12 residues. Germline V gene lookup returns CDR1 SGHVS and CDR2 FNYEAQ. CDR3 loop: CASSPLSGEQFF. The DNA for the CDR3 is TGTGCCAGCAGCCCACTCTCTGGTGAGCAGTTCTTC.

The rearrangement uses TRBV6-5 and TRBJ2-7; 12 positions agree with TRBD1. The J segment lost 6 bases and the V segment lost 6 bases, leaving 9 bases of the junction unmatched. From germline, CDR1 is MNHEY and CDR2 SVGAGI. The CDR3 is 15 amino acids. The CDR3 region has the DNA TGTGCCAGCAGGGCGGGACAGGGGGCAAGAAGCGAGCAGTACGTC. Translation gives CASRAGQGARSEQYV.

The rearrangement uses TRBV27 and TRBJ1-6; 7 nucleotides line up with TRBD1. This CDR3 spans 17 amino acids. V gave up 6 bases and J gave up 3 bases; unmatched junction bases: 11. CDR1 is MNHEY and CDR2 is SMNVEV in the germline V gene (reference sequence). The CDR3 coding sequence is TGTGCCAGCAGCCTGAGTAGGGGGCGAATCTATAATTCACCCCTCCACTTT. Protein sequence: CASSLSRGRIYNSPLHF.

The V call is TRBV6-5, the J call TRBJ1-3, with 9 bases lining up with TRBD1. Germline trimming cut 6 bases from V and 3 bases from J; bases unmatched to any gene: 3. CDR1 MNHEY and CDR2 SVGAGI come from the germline V gene. The CDR3 spans 14 residues. The CDR3 region is CASRYRGRGNTIYF. CDR3 nucleotide sequence: TGTGCCAGCAGATACAGGGGGCGTGGAAACACCATATATTTT.

In DNA, the CDR3 is TGTGCCAGCAGCCAAGCGGGTCACTATGGCTACACCTTC. Its protein product is CASSQAGHYGYTF. The V and J genes are TRBV14 and TRBJ1-2; D unclear. This CDR3 is 13 amino acids long. The V end was cut by 1 base, the J end by 3 bases, with 6 bases between. CDR1 is SGHDN and CDR2 is FVKESK in the germline V gene.

J is TRBJ2-7 and V is TRBV28; 8 positions agree with TRBD1. With V trimmed by 5 bases and J by 2 bases, 11 bases remained unmatched. The CDR3 loop spans 16 amino acids. Germline assignment: CDR1 MDHEN and CDR2 SYDVKM. The CDR3 coding sequence is TGTGCCAGCAGTACGTACACAGGGGGAGCCCCCTACGAGCAGTACTTC. It encodes CASSTYTGGAPYEQYF.

The V call is TRBV6-2 or TRBV6-3, the J call TRBJ2-3, with 8 nucleotides matching TRBD2. Per the germline V gene, CDR1 is MNHEY and CDR2 is SVGEGT. The V segment lost 6 bases and the J segment 2 bases; nucleotides outside the gene matches: 4. The CDR3 consists of 14 residues. As DNA, the CDR3 is TGTGCCAGCAGCGTTAGCGGGAACACAGATACGCAGTATTTT. This translates into CASSVSGNTDTQYF.

Regarding this clone: The junction departs from germline at one end; a sequencing error may be responsible. J is TRBJ1-4 and V is TRBV6-5, with a weak D call TRBD1 (5 bases). The CDR3 has 13 amino acids. Germline V gene data show CDR1 as MNHEY and CDR2 as SVGAGI. The CDR3 protein is CASSYSGGEVQIF. The CDR3 bases are TGTGCCAGCAGTTACTCCGGGGGGGAAGTCCAAATATTT.

V and J are TRBV28 and TRBJ2-7, with 8 bases matching TRBD1. CDR3 length: 14 residues. Losses at the gene ends were 4 bases for V and 5 bases for J; bases not matched to a gene: 7. Germline values: CDR1 MDHEN, CDR2 SYDVKM. The CDR3 nucleotides read TGTGCCAGCAGTTCCCAGACAGGGGCACACGAGCAGTACGTC. This translates into CASSSQTGAHEQYV.

The chain is built from TRBV19 and TRBJ2-2; D is unclear. Per germline, CDR1 LNHDA and CDR2 SQIVND (reference sequence). Trimming took 9 bases from V and 2 from J, leaving 4 bases between them. The CDR3 is 11 amino acids. The CDR3 nucleotides read TGTGCCAGCCAAAACACCGGGGAGCTGTTTTTT. Its protein is CASQNTGELFF.

The chain recombines TRBV18 with TRBJ1-5, with TRBD1 matching over 8 bases. Trimming at V came to 2 bases and at J to 4 bases, leaving 7 bases not matched to a gene. CDR1 and CDR2 from the germline V gene are KGHSH and LQKENI. The CDR3 has 16 amino acids. CDR3 nucleotide sequence: TGTGCCAGCTCACCAAGGACAGGGAATAGGAATCAGCCCCAGCATTTT. Its translation: CASSPRTGNRNQPQHF.

This rearrangement joins TRBV10-3 to TRBJ1-5; 9 nucleotides line up with TRBD1. This CDR3 comprises 14 residues. V lost 6 bases, J lost 1 base, and 1 base stayed unmatched. Germline CDR1 reads ENHRY; CDR2 reads SYGVKD. In DNA, the CDR3 is TGTGCCATCAGCGACAGGGGGAGCAATCAGCCCCAGCATTTT. Residues: CAISDRGSNQPQHF.

The chain combines TRBV5-1 with TRBJ1-2; 7 bases are shared with TRBD1. Germline loops: CDR1 SGHRS, CDR2 YFSETQ. The junction had 10 bases not matched to a gene; V was cut back by 4 bases and J by 1 base. This CDR3 has 16 residues. Here the CDR3 reads CASSPVGTALNYGYTF. Here the CDR3 DNA reads TGCGCCAGCAGCCCCGTAGGGACAGCGCTTAACTATGGCTACACCTTC.

The genes are TRBV18 and TRBJ2-5, with D perhaps TRBD2 (6 bases). V dropped 3 bases and J dropped 1 base, with 15 bases sitting between them. CDR3 size: 16 residues. Germline CDR1 reads KGHSH; CDR2 reads LQKENI. Here the CDR3 DNA reads TGTGCCAGCTCACCCTCTGGGGGGTACATCCAAGAGACCCAGTACTTC. This codes for CASSPSGGYIQETQYF.

V usage is TRBV18 and J usage is TRBJ2-7, with 7 bases aligning to TRBD2. The CDR3 covers 16 residues. The V gene's germline CDR1 is KGHSH and CDR2 LQKENI. V lost 3 bases to trimming and J lost 4 bases; unmatched junction nucleotides: 12. CDR3 coding DNA: TGTGCCAGCTCACCTACAATAGCGGGTGGGGGGTACGAGCAGTACTTC. Protein: CASSPTIAGGGYEQYF.

This clone was counted between two and nine times. The rearrangement links TRBV27 to TRBJ2-7; 7 bases are shared with TRBD2. This CDR3 has 12 amino acids. J gave up 1 base and V 8 bases, and 2 bases lay outside the gene matches. The germline V gene has CDR1 MNHEY and CDR2 SMNVEV (reference sequence). The CDR3 reads CASGGGSYEQYV. The CDR3 DNA reads TGTGCCAGCGGCGGGGGTTCCTACGAGCAGTACGTC.

This clone has more than one count but fewer than ten. CDR3 in amino acids: CASSPQSPVAGNTIYF. The CDR3 DNA sequence: TGTGCCAGCAGCCCACAGTCACCCGTGGCTGGAAACACCATATATTTT. The V and J genes are TRBV7-9 and TRBJ1-3; no definite D call. V lost 5 bases to trimming and J lost 2 bases, with 16 bases between them. The CDR3 contains 16 residues. CDR1 is SEHNR and CDR2 is FQNEAQ in the germline V gene (reference sequence).

The chain uses TRBV5-8 and TRBJ1-6; D is uncertain. Deletions cut 4 bases from V and 3 bases from J, with 11 bases between. Germline V gives CDR1 SGHTS, CDR2 YDEGEE. This CDR3 spans 15 amino acids. The CDR3 protein is CASSPGWDYNSPLHF. The CDR3 nucleotides read TGTGCCAGCAGCCCGGGGTGGGACTATAATTCACCCCTCCACTTT.